Included here is one T cell receptor (beta chain) sequence, with context. No antigen is known for it. This entry belongs to a study of cytomegalovirus exposure and HLA in healthy donors. Findings and caveats of the study: The CMV antigen specificity of three CMV-associated chains was confirmed through in vitro analysis. The study designated some 180 TCR beta chains cytomegalovirus-associated.

TCRdb keeps only in-frame clones here, not all; method: immunoSEQ multiplex PCR. The sample gives over 200,000 clones, just over 85% of which show up once; roughly 3% is in the top ten. This CDR3 is built from 17 residues. The V end lost 2 bases, the J end lost 0 bases, and 11 bases lay between the germline ends. Germline V gene lookup returns CDR1 SGHTA and CDR2 FQGTGA. The chain couples TRBV7-3 to TRBJ2-6; D is ambiguous. The sample consisted of PBMCs. The source is a woman aged 18-29 years in good health and CMV-seronegative. Here the CDR3 reads CASSLFPASSGANVLTF. In DNA form, the CDR3 reads TGTGCCAGCAGCTTATTCCCCGCTAGCTCTGGGGCCAACGTCCTGACTTTC.